What follows describes a single T cell receptor (beta chain). These data belong to a study of blood T cell repertoires in COVID-19. Turning to the study itself: COVID-19 samples, acute and convalescent, were from the United States, Italy and Spain. Sources were T cells, B-cell-depleted T cells, or PBMCs; the material itself was cDNA or gDNA.

In the original analysis: Amplification of reference gene primers was used by the study to estimate nucleated cell counts. Profiling relied on immunoSEQ multiplex PCR, and the TCRdb table lists in-frame clones only, not all of them. V and J calls and clone size follow that table, whereas D and trimming were derived from the DNA. The table has 130,000 to 150,000 clones, about 88% seen once. The sequenced sample was peripheral blood. This clonotype originated in a human donor in a cohort sampled during active COVID-19.

The CDR3 sequence is CASSKEGVSTDTQYF. In DNA, the CDR3 is TGTGCCAGCAGCAAAGAGGGGGTGAGCACAGATACGCAGTATTTT. The chain has TRBV7-2 and TRBJ2-3; D might be TRBD1 (6 bases). Germline CDR1 reads SGHTA; CDR2 reads FQGNSA. There are 15 residues in the CDR3. Between the trimmed V and J ends, which lost 5 bases and 0 bases, there was a span of 12 bases.